The 10 T cell receptor beta chains below were found in one sample sequenced in a study of human versus mouse CDR3 diversity and MHC coevolution. Measured with immunoSEQ multiplex PCR; TCRdb has only the in-frame clones, and not every one. Of roughly 80,000 clones detected, just under 95% appear once; the ten largest clones hold around 1.3%. Sequencing used naive CD4+ T cells from blood. As to subset: CD45RO-negative CD62L-positive naive CD4 T cells. The origin of the receptors is a person aged 25 to 69 in good health.

This rearrangement joins TRBV14 to TRBJ1-2; D remains ambiguous. Germline V gene lookup returns CDR1 SGHDN and CDR2 FVKESK. V shed 1 base and J shed 3 bases, with 3 bases lying between them. The CDR3 has 12 residues. Here the CDR3 DNA reads TGTGCCAGCAGCCAAGCCTACTATGGCTACACCTTC. Translation gives CASSQAYYGYTF.

The chain employs TRBV27 and TRBJ2-1; possible D gene TRBD1, 7 bases. CDR1 and CDR2 (germline): MNHEY, SMNVEV (reference sequence). Trimming shortened V by 2 bases and J by 6 bases, and 14 bases separated the two germline ends. This CDR3 is built from 15 residues. The CDR3 coding sequence is TGTGCCAGCAGTTTACAGGGGGGTAAGGCCAATGAGCAGTTCTTC. This gives the protein CASSLQGGKANEQFF.

The chain recombines TRBV6-6 with TRBJ1-5, with a tentative D call TRBD1 (6 bases). V lost 0 bases and J lost 7, with 10 bases in between. The germline V gene has CDR1 MNHNY and CDR2 SVGAGI (reference sequence). The CDR3 totals 14 residues. The CDR3 loop reads CASSYSGGAQPQHF. CDR3 DNA: TGTGCCAGCAGTTACTCAGGGGGGGCACAGCCCCAGCATTTT.

V and J are TRBV5-1 and TRBJ2-4, with a tentative D call TRBD1 (6 bases). CDR3 length equals 14 residues. Trimming removed 3 bases from V and 7 bases from J, with 14 bases in between. Germline V gene sequence: CDR1 SGHRS, CDR2 YFSETQ. CDR3 protein: CASSSLRDNNIQYF. Written as DNA, the CDR3 is TGCGCCAGCAGCTCACTCCGGGACAACAACATTCAGTACTTC.

Notes on this clone: One junction end disagrees with the germline gene, perhaps due to a read error. The chain links TRBV27 to TRBJ2-2, with a weak D call TRBD2 (5 bases). Germline V gives CDR1 MNHEY, CDR2 SMNVEV (reference sequence). The CDR3 has 14 amino acids. For the CDR3, the DNA is TGTGCCAGCAGTTTTACAGCGGAACACCGGGGAGCTGTTTTT. This gives the protein CASSFTAEHRGAVF.

The V gene is TRBV6-4, the J gene TRBJ2-2, with a possible D match to TRBD2 (6 bases). Trimming shortened V by 6 bases and J by 8 bases, and 16 bases separated the two germline ends. The CDR3 runs to 14 residues. CDR1 is MRHNA and CDR2 is SNTAGT in the germline V gene. CDR3 nucleotides: TGTGCCAGCAGCAGGGACTGGACGTTAGGGGAGCTGTTTTTT. Its protein is CASSRDWTLGELFF.

The chain joins TRBV28 to TRBJ1-5; 8 bases are a match to TRBD1. Germline-derived CDR1 and CDR2 are MDHEN and SYDVKM. This CDR3 spans 15 amino acids. With V trimmed by 6 bases and J by 1 base, 5 bases remained unmatched. CDR3 DNA: TGTGCCAGCAGACCGACAGGGGAAAGCAATCAGCCCCAGCATTTT. It encodes CASRPTGESNQPQHF.

Remarks on this clone: Its ends do not fully match the called genes, so a read error is possible. The gene calls are TRBV5-4 and TRBJ2-1, with TRBD2 matching over 12 bases. The CDR3 is made up of 15 amino acids. Germline values: CDR1 SGHNT, CDR2 YYREEE (reference sequence). CDR3 nucleotide sequence: TGTGCCAGCAGCTTGGCCGGGACTAGCGGGTCCGGGCGGGTCTTC. This sequence encodes CASSLAGTSGSGRVF.

This clone appeared a single time. The chain employs TRBV12-5 and TRBJ2-6; D gene ambiguous. From germline, CDR1 is LGHNT and CDR2 FRNRAP. V gave up 7 bases and J gave up 0 bases, with 22 bases separating them. The CDR3 contains 19 residues. CDR3 protein: CASAPAQDSPNSGANVLTF. CDR3 sequence (DNA): TGTGCTAGTGCTCCCGCTCAGGATTCCCCTAACTCTGGGGCCAACGTCCTGACTTTC.

The chain couples TRBV18 to TRBJ2-7, with D tentatively TRBD2 (5 bases). The CDR3 contains 15 residues. V lost 6 bases and J lost 5, with 20 bases in between. From germline, CDR1 is KGHSH and CDR2 LQKENI. CDR3 coding DNA: TGTGCCAGCTCTCCTCGCGGTATAGGAGGCCACGAGCAGTACTTC. Its translation is CASSPRGIGGHEQYF.